This is a list of T cell receptor beta chains from one sample in a study of shared clonotypes between healthy human individuals. Clones were sequenced by immunoSEQ multiplex PCR, and TCRdb holds only the in-frame ones, with some missing. Here the sample spans fewer than 2.5 million clones, roughly 93% being singletons. The sample consisted of naive CD4+ T cells from PBMCs. These receptor sequences come from a man in his late teens or twenties in good health. Some clones in this sample may be carry-over from other donors' samples. Each CDR3 is given with its conserved first and last residue. D genes are given only for firm matches. Clone sizes are given selectively: once, few, many, or a class where the clone is expanded.

cdr3_length	d_call	v_call	j_call	clone_size	cdr3_nt	cdr3_aa
16	.	TRBV19	TRBJ2-3	.	TGTGCCAGTAACAACCTCTTGGGGGCCCCCACAGATACGCAGTATTTT	CASNNLLGAPTDTQYF
19	TRBD2	TRBV19	TRBJ2-5	.	TGTGCCAGTAGACCCCCCGGTACTAGCGGGAGTAGGTACCAAGAGACCCAGTACTTC	CASRPPGTSGSRYQETQYF
13	.	TRBV19	TRBJ1-1	few	TGTGCCAGTAGTATAGTTACAGACTCGGAAGCTTTCTTT	CASSIVTDSEAFF
15	.	TRBV18	TRBJ2-2	.	TGTGCCACCGAAAGAAGCAGGGGGGAAGCCGGGGAGCTGTTTTTT	CATERSRGEAGELFF
12	.	TRBV6-6	TRBJ2-7	.	TGTGCCAGCAGTTACCTTAGGGAGGAGCAGTACTTC	CASSYLREEQYF
16	TRBD1	TRBV28	TRBJ1-5	.	TGTGCCAGCAGTTTACTTCCAGGGGGGAGCAATCAGCCCCAGCATTTT	CASSLLPGGSNQPQHF
15	.	TRBV9	TRBJ1-1	.	TGTGCCAGCAGAGCCGTTCACCGGAGAACCGCTGAAGCTTTCTTT	CASRAVHRRTAEAFF
13	.	TRBV30	TRBJ2-7	.	TGTGCCTGGAGAGTGGTAGGAGACTACGAGCAGTACTTC	CAWRVVGDYEQYF
15	.	TRBV2	TRBJ2-5	.	TGTGCCAGCAGCCAGAGGGGCCAGCTCCAAGAGACCCAGTACTTC	CASSQRGQLQETQYF
14	.	TRBV7-2	TRBJ2-1	.	TGTGCCAGCAGCTTACTCGGGAGCTACAATGAGCAGTTCTTC	CASSLLGSYNEQFF
14	TRBD1	TRBV10-3	TRBJ2-7	.	TGTGCCATCAGCCCGGGACAGCCCCCTCGCGAGCAGTACTTC	CAISPGQPPREQYF
14	TRBD1	TRBV28	TRBJ2-7	.	TGTGCCAGCAGTGACGCGGGACAGGGGGTTGAGCAGTACTTC	CASSDAGQGVEQYF
16	TRBD2	TRBV7-3	TRBJ2-1	.	TGTGCCAGCAGCCCACGACTAGCGGGAGCTCGGAATGAGCAGTTCTTC	CASSPRLAGARNEQFF
14	.	TRBV7-2	TRBJ1-1	.	TGTGCCAGCAGCTTAGTAGGGCAGTACACTGAAGCTTTCTTT	CASSLVGQYTEAFF
17	TRBD2	TRBV7-2	TRBJ2-3	.	TGTGCCAGCAGCTCCTTTCCTAGCGGTTTTCTCTCCGATACGCAGTATTTT	CASSSFPSGFLSDTQYF
14	.	TRBV5-1	TRBJ2-1	.	TGCGCCAGCAGCCCTTCCACTCCCTACAATGAGCAGTTCTTC	CASSPSTPYNEQFF
14	.	TRBV5-4	TRBJ1-2	.	TGTGCCAGCAGCTACCCCGACAGGCCGGGAGGCTACACCTTC	CASSYPDRPGGYTF
14	.	TRBV11-2	TRBJ2-2	once	TGTGCCAGCAGCCCGACTACGAACACCGGGGAGCTGTTTTTT	CASSPTTNTGELFF
15	TRBD1	TRBV19	TRBJ2-7	.	TGTGCCAGTAAGACCCCTGGACAGGGGGCGAGTGAGCAGTACTTC	CASKTPGQGASEQYF
16	.	TRBV5-1	TRBJ2-6	.	TGCGCCAGCTCGAGCGACCCGTACTCTGGGGCCAACGTCCTGACTTTC	CASSSDPYSGANVLTF
13	.	TRBV6-5	TRBJ2-1	.	TGTGCCAGCAGTTACTCCGGGTTCAATGAGCAGTTCTTC	CASSYSGFNEQFF
14	.	TRBV18	TRBJ2-5	.	TGTGCCAGCTCTTGGACTCCCAACCAAGAGACCCAGTACTTC	CASSWTPNQETQYF
12	.	TRBV9	TRBJ1-2	.	TGTGCCAGCTTCGGGACTCGATGGGGCTACACCTTC	CASFGTRWGYTF
15	.	TRBV18	TRBJ2-7	.	TGTGCCAGCTCACCACAGAATTTGGTGGCGGGGGAGCAGTACTTC	CASSPQNLVAGEQYF
13	TRBD2	TRBV6-1	TRBJ2-5	.	TGTGCCAGCGGGAGGGCTTCGGGAGAGACCCAGTACTTC	CASGRASGETQYF
18	TRBD1	TRBV4-3	TRBJ1-5	.	TGCGCCAGCAGCCCTTATAGCCCGGGACAGGTGAGCAATCAGCCCCAGCATTTT	CASSPYSPGQVSNQPQHF
11	.	TRBV13	TRBJ1-2	once	TGTGCCAGCAGCCCCGGGAATGGCTACACCTTC	CASSPGNGYTF
15	TRBD2	TRBV5-1	TRBJ2-5	.	TGCGCCAGCAGTCCTAGCGGGGGAACGGGGAAGACCCAGTACTTC	CASSPSGGTGKTQYF
14	.	TRBV15	TRBJ1-4	.	TGTGCCACCAGCAGAGGCCCCCTGGGGTGGGATCTCTTTTTT	CATSRGPLGWDLFF
14	.	TRBV7-3	TRBJ2-3	.	TGTGCCAGCAGCCCGCAACAGAGCACAGATACGCAGTATTTT	CASSPQQSTDTQYF
15	TRBD2	TRBV27	TRBJ2-7	.	TGTGCCAGCAGTCGCCGGGAGGAGCGCTCCTACGAGCAGTACTTC	CASSRREERSYEQYF